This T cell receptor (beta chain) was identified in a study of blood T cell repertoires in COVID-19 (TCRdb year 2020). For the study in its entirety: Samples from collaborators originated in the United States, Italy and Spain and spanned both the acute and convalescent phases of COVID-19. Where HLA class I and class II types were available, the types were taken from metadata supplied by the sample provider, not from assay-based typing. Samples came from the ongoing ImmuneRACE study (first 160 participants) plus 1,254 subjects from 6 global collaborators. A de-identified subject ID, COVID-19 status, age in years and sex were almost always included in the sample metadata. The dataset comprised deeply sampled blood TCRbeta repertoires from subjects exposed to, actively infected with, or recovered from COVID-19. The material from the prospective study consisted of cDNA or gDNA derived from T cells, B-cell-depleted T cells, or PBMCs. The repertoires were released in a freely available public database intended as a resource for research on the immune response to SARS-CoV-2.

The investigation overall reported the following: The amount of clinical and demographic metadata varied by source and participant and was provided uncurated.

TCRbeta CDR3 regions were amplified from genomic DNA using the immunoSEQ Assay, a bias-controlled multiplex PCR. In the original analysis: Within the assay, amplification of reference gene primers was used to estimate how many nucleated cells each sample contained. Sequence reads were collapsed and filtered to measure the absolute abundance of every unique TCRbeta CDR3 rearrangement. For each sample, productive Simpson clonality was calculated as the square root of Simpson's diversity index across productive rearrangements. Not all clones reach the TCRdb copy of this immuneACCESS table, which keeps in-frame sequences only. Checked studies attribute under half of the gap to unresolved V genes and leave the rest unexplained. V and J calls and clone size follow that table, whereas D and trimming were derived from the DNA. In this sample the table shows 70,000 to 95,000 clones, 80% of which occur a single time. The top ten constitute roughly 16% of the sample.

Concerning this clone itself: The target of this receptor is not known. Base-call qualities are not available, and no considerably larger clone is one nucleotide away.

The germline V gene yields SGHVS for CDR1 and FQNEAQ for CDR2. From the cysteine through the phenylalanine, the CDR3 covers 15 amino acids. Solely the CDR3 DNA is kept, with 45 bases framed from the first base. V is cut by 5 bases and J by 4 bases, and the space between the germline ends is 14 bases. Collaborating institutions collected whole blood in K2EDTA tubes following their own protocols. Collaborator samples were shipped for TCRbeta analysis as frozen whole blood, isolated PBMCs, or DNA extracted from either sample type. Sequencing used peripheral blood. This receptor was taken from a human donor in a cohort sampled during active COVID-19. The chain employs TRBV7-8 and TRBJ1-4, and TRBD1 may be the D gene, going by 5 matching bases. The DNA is TGTGCCAGCAGCCCCCGGAGGGGATATAATGAAAAACTGTTTTTT. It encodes CASSPRRGYNEKLFF.